A single sample gave rise to the 10 T cell receptor beta chains below, sequenced in a study of cytomegalovirus exposure and HLA in healthy donors. PCR was performed using 60 Vbeta and 13 Jbeta primers. Produced via immunoSEQ multiplex PCR; TCRdb's table is partial and in-frame only. In the table there are around 130,000 clones, around 90% of which are singletons. What was sequenced was PBMCs. Receptors originate from a woman between 40 and 50 years old in good health and CMV-seronegative.

The chain carries TRBV7-9 and TRBJ2-7; 8 nucleotides line up with TRBD2. CDR3 length: 17 residues. Germline V gives CDR1 SEHNR, CDR2 FQNEAQ (reference sequence). Trimming at V came to 4 bases and at J to 4 bases, leaving 15 bases not matched to a gene. In DNA form, the CDR3 reads TGTGCCAGCAGCTCCCGGTGGGTCGGGAGGGAATCATACGAGCAGTACTTC. The encoded protein is CASSSRWVGRESYEQYF.

V gene TRBV7-2 combines with J gene TRBJ2-5; TRBD2 matches 7 bases. The V gene end was trimmed by 6 bases and the J gene end by 4 bases; junction bases not matched to a gene: 17. The germline gives CDR1 SGHTA, CDR2 FQGNSA. The CDR3 length is 17 residues. CDR3 loop: CASRVVAGPPSGETQYF. Here the CDR3 DNA reads TGTGCCAGCAGGGTGGTAGCGGGTCCGCCCAGTGGAGAGACCCAGTACTTC.

This clone was observed once. This chain links TRBV7-8 with TRBJ2-1; the match to TRBD2 covers 10 bases. The CDR3 runs 17 residues. Germline V gene data show CDR1 as SGHVS and CDR2 as FQNEAQ. V shed 0 bases and J 4 bases; nucleotides not matched to a gene: 6. CDR3 residues: CASSLASRTSGYNEQFF. CDR3 bases: TGTGCCAGCAGCTTAGCCTCCCGGACTAGCGGATACAATGAGCAGTTCTTC. Full variable domain (missing parts from reference TRBV7-8 and TRBJ2-1): GAGVSQSPRYKVAKRGQDVALRCDPISGHVSLFWYQQALGQGPEFLTYFQNEAQLDKSGLPSDRFFAERPEGSVSTLKIQRTQQEDSAVYLCASSLASRTSGYNEQFFGPGTRLTVL.

The rearrangement joins TRBV7-9 to TRBJ2-3, with TRBD2 identical over 10 bases. The trim removed 1 base at V and 2 bases at J, leaving 3 bases unmatched. The CDR3 extends over 16 amino acids. Germline assignment: CDR1 SEHNR and CDR2 FQNEAQ (reference sequence). CDR3 protein: CASSLGTSGITDTQYF. Written as DNA, the CDR3 is TGTGCCAGCAGCTTAGGTACTAGCGGGATCACAGATACGCAGTATTTT.

The V call is TRBV7-6, the J call TRBJ2-7; D is possibly TRBD2 (6 bases). V was shortened by 1 base and J by 2 bases, with 15 bases between the two germline ends. CDR1 is SGHVS, CDR2 FNYEAQ, per germline. This CDR3 contains 16 residues. This chain's CDR3 is CASSLGAGTGAYEQYF. Written as DNA, the CDR3 is TGTGCCAGCAGCTTAGGAGCCGGGACTGGGGCCTACGAGCAGTACTTC.

This sequence joins TRBV5-1 and TRBJ2-3; tentatively, D is TRBD2 (6 bases). The V and J ends lost 5 bases and 0 bases respectively, with 10 bases between them. This CDR3 comprises 14 residues. Germline V lookup: CDR1 SGHRS, CDR2 YFSETQ. This CDR3 reads CASRMSGSTDTQYF. The CDR3 coding sequence is TGCGCCAGCAGGATGAGCGGGAGCACAGATACGCAGTATTTT.

Comment on this clone: At one boundary the junction diverges from the germline segment, which might be a read error. The chain recombines TRBV7-9 with TRBJ2-7; 13 nucleotides align to TRBD2. Germline values: CDR1 SEHNR, CDR2 FQNEAQ (reference sequence). The CDR3 extends over 16 amino acids. For the CDR3, the DNA is TGTTCCAGCAGCTTAGGGGGACTAGCGGGGTCCTACGAGCAGTACTTC. This translates into CSSSLGGLAGSYEQYF.

The table lists this clone with a few counts. V is TRBV6-6 and J is TRBJ1-2, with 9 bases that match TRBD1. The CDR3 is 16 amino acids. V shed 0 bases, J shed 2 bases, and the junction held 4 bases outside the gene matches. Germline V CDR1 and CDR2: MNHNY, SVGAGI (reference sequence). The chain's CDR3 is CASSYSRDRVNYGYTF. In nucleotides, the CDR3 is TGTGCCAGCAGTTACTCGAGGGACAGGGTAAACTATGGCTACACCTTC.

The chain uses TRBV11-2 and TRBJ2-3; TRBD1 agrees at 9 bases. The germline gives CDR1 SGHAT, CDR2 FQNNGV. The CDR3 extends over 15 amino acids. V was pared by 8 bases and J by 0 bases, with 6 bases of the junction left unmatched. The CDR3 loop reads CASSGQGTSTDTQYF. The DNA of the CDR3 is TGTGCCAGCTCAGGACAGGGGACTAGCACAGATACGCAGTATTTT.

This rearrangement joins TRBV6-1 to TRBJ2-2; the D is unclear. Germline CDR1 reads MNHNS; CDR2 reads SASEGT. The CDR3 contains 12 residues. V lost 10 bases and J lost 3, with 9 bases in between. DNA of the CDR3: TGTGCCACACTTGGAGACACCGGGGAGCTGTTTTTT. Its translation: CATLGDTGELFF.